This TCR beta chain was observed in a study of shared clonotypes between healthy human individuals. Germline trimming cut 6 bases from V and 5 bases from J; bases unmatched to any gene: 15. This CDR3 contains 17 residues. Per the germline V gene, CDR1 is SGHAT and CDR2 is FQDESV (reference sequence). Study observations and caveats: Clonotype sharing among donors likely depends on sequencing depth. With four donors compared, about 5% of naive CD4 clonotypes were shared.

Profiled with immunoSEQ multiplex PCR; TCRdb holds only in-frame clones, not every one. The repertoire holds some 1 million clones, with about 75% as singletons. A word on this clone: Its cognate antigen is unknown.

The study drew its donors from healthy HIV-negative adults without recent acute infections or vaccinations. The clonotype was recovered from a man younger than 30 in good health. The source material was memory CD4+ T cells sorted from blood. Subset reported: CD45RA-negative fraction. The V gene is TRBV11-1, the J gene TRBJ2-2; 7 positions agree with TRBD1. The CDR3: CASRPFGQEEETGELFF. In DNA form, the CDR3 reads TGTGCCAGCAGACCATTTGGACAGGAAGAGGAGACCGGGGAGCTGTTTTTT.